Here is one T cell receptor (beta chain) with its context. What it binds is unknown. 60 Vbeta and 13 Jbeta primers were used in PCR. Libraries were prepared by immunoSEQ multiplex PCR; TCRdb keeps only in-frame clonotypes and omits some of them. The top ten hold 5% to 6.5% of the sample, which has roughly 120,000 clones, just under 80% seen once. Germline CDR1 MNHNS, CDR2 SASEGT. This CDR3 contains 13 residues. Trimming took off 7 bases at V and 5 bases at J, with 12 bases between the two ends. This entry belongs to a study of cytomegalovirus exposure and HLA in healthy donors. General study points: When presence/absence was analysed, sequencing depth was taken to be roughly uniform across donors. TRBV6-2, TRBV6-3 and other indistinguishable V segments were excluded.

The sample comprised PBMCs. The genes are TRBV6-1 and TRBJ1-5; D unresolved. This TCR derives from a man aged 30 to 39 in good health and CMV-seronegative. The CDR3, as DNA: TGTGCCAGCATTAGGGCCGGGGATCAGCCCCAGCATTTT. This encodes CASIRAGDQPQHF.